This entry lists 21 T cell receptor beta chains sequenced from one sample in a study of identical twins. One entry per CDR3 protein results from TCRdb running MiXCR on the 5' RACE reads. This table has around 510,000 distinct CDR3 sequences, approximately 15% appearing once. A further study also used this sample, focusing on yellow fever vaccine responses in identical twins.

Sequencing input: CD4+ T cells sorted from blood. Receptor source: a woman under 30 in good health.

The chain joins TRBV20-1 to TRBJ2-3; TRBD2 aligns across 9 bases. Per the germline V gene, CDR1 is DFQATT and CDR2 is SNEGSKA (reference sequence). Losses at the gene ends were 4 bases for V and 2 bases for J; bases not matched to a gene: 10. The CDR3 contains 16 residues. CDR3 protein: CSATLGLAGYTDTQYF. As DNA, the CDR3 is TGCAGTGCTACCCTAGGGCTAGCGGGATACACAGATACGCAGTATTTT.

V gene TRBV24-1 combines with J gene TRBJ2-1, with 9 bases fitting TRBD2. Per germline, CDR1 KGHDR and CDR2 SFDVKD. Trimming took 7 bases from V and 6 from J; bases not matched to a gene: 12. This CDR3 has 16 amino acids. This CDR3 is CATSGQPGTSSNEQFF. The DNA for the CDR3 is TGTGCCACCAGCGGACAGCCCGGGACTAGCAGCAATGAGCAGTTCTTC.

This clonotype was observed a few times. The chain carries TRBV2 and TRBJ2-4; D unresolved. Trimming left V 4 bases short and J 5 bases short, with 6 bases between. The length of the CDR3 is 12 residues. Germline-derived CDR1 and CDR2 are SNHLY and FYNNEI. The DNA for the CDR3 is TGTGCCAGCAGTGGATTCGAAAACATTCAGTACTTC. Translating it yields CASSGFENIQYF.

The J gene is TRBJ2-7, the V gene TRBV28, with D uncertain. This CDR3 is 12 amino acids long. Trimming removed 6 bases at V and 2 bases at J, with 8 bases between. The V gene's germline CDR1 is MDHEN and CDR2 SYDVKM. The CDR3 here is CASRLSTYEQYF. The CDR3 bases are TGTGCCAGCAGACTATCTACCTACGAGCAGTACTTC. Combining the CDR3 with reference TRBV28 and TRBJ2-7 gives the whole variable domain DVKVTQSSRYLVKRTGEKVFLECVQDMDHENMFWYRQDPGLGLRLIYFSYDVKMKEKGDIPEGYSVSREKKERFSLILESASTNQTSMYLCASRLSTYEQYFGPGTRLTVT.

This clonotype was seen more than once but under ten times. This rearrangement joins TRBV29-1 to TRBJ2-1; TRBD1 agrees at 8 bases. Germline V gene sequence: CDR1 SQVTM, CDR2 ANQGSEA. The J segment lost 9 bases and the V segment lost 5 bases, leaving 9 bases of the junction unmatched. The CDR3 is 13 residues long. The CDR3 DNA is TGCAGCGTTCTAACGGACAGGGCGTTTGAGCAGTTCTTC. Encoded protein: CSVLTDRAFEQFF.

This clonotype was detected a few times. The rearrangement links TRBV20-1 to TRBJ2-2; 8 nucleotides line up with TRBD2. This CDR3 comprises 17 residues. Trimming cost V 5 bases and J 1 base; bases outside gene matches: 12. Per germline, CDR1 DFQATT and CDR2 SNEGSKA (reference sequence). In DNA form, the CDR3 reads TGCAGTGCTCGGAGAGGAAGGAGCGGGAGGAACACCGGGGAGCTGTTTTTT. This encodes CSARRGRSGRNTGELFF.

This clonotype was counted only a few times. The chain employs TRBV7-8 and TRBJ1-2; 9 bases line up with TRBD1. The CDR3 loop spans 14 amino acids. Unmatched junction bases numbered 5, after V lost 2 bases and J lost 7 bases. Per the germline V gene, CDR1 is SGHVS and CDR2 is FQNEAQ. Here the CDR3 DNA reads TGTGCCAGCAGCTTAATAGGGACAGGGTTTGGCTACACCTTC. It codes for CASSLIGTGFGYTF.

This clonotype was seen a few times. The rearrangement uses TRBV2 and TRBJ2-2; perhaps TRBD2 as D (5 bases). The CDR3 sequence is 14 residues long. V lost 8 bases and J 2 bases, leaving 12 bases between the germline ends. In germline, CDR1 is SNHLY, CDR2 FYNNEI. Here the CDR3 DNA reads TGTGCCAGCGGTGGGAGTGGTAACACCGGGGAGCTGTTTTTT. Translating it yields CASGGSGNTGELFF. Using reference TRBV2 and TRBJ2-2 for the parts outside the CDR3, the full variable domain is EPEVTQTPSHQVTQMGQEVILRCVPISNHLYFYWYRQILGQKVEFLVSFYNNEISEKSEIFDDQFSVERPDGSNFTLKIRSTKLEDSAMYFCASGGSGNTGELFFGEGSRLTVL.

The chain links TRBV7-2 to TRBJ1-3, with a tentative D call TRBD1 (5 bases). The CDR3 consists of 14 residues. CDR1 SGHTA and CDR2 FQGNSA come from the germline V gene. The V end lost 6 bases, the J end lost 3 bases, and 12 bases lay between the germline ends. This CDR3 reads CASRPSGGGNTIYF. CDR3 nucleotide sequence: TGTGCCAGCAGACCGTCGGGGGGTGGAAACACCATATATTTT. Filled out from reference TRBV7-2 and TRBJ1-3, the complete variable domain reads GAGVSQSPSNKVTEKGKDVELRCDPISGHTALYWYRQSLGQGLEFLIYFQGNSAPDKSGLPSDRFSAERTGGSVSTLTIQRTQQEDSAVYLCASRPSGGGNTIYFGEGSWLTVV.

The rearrangement joins TRBV7-2 to TRBJ2-7, with 7 bases fitting TRBD2. Germline V gene lookup returns CDR1 SGHTA and CDR2 FQGNSA. Losses at the gene ends were 0 bases for V and 1 base for J; bases not matched to a gene: 9. The CDR3 spans 17 residues. The CDR3 DNA is TGTGCCAGCAGCTTAGCGGGTATGAGGCGGGGGTCCTACGAGCAGTACTTC. Translated, it gives CASSLAGMRRGSYEQYF. Combining the CDR3 with reference TRBV7-2 and TRBJ2-7 gives the whole variable domain GAGVSQSPSNKVTEKGKDVELRCDPISGHTALYWYRQSLGQGLEFLIYFQGNSAPDKSGLPSDRFSAERTGGSVSTLTIQRTQQEDSAVYLCASSLAGMRRGSYEQYFGPGTRLTVT.

This clonotype occurred a few times. The CDR3 loop reads CASSLDGDVYNEQFF. In DNA form, the CDR3 reads TGTGCCAGCAGCTTAGATGGTGACGTCTACAATGAGCAGTTCTTC. The J gene is TRBJ2-1, the V gene TRBV11-2; unclear D gene. The CDR3 runs to 15 residues. Germline loops: CDR1 SGHAT, CDR2 FQNNGV. Trimming left V 0 bases short and J 3 bases short, with 9 bases between. Based on the CDR3 plus reference TRBV11-2 and TRBJ2-1, the full variable domain is EAGVAQSPRYKIIEKRQSVAFWCNPISGHATLYWYQQILGQGPKLLIQFQNNGVVDDSQLPKDRFSAERLKGVDSTLKIQPAKLEDSAVYLCASSLDGDVYNEQFFGPGTRLTVL.

Only a few counts were recorded for this clonotype. The chain recombines TRBV2 with TRBJ2-2; TRBD1 aligns across 7 bases. Germline trimming cut 6 bases from V and 7 bases from J; bases unmatched to any gene: 11. Germline CDR1 and CDR2: SNHLY and FYNNEI. The CDR3 sequence is 15 residues long. The CDR3 is CASSPRTGYGGELFF. In DNA, the CDR3 is TGTGCCAGCAGCCCTAGGACAGGCTACGGCGGGGAGCTGTTTTTT.

This chain uses TRBV18 with TRBJ2-7, with 9 bases that match TRBD1. The CDR3 has 18 amino acids. V lost 1 base to trimming and J lost 3 bases; unmatched junction nucleotides: 13. Looked up from germline, CDR1 is KGHSH and CDR2 is LQKENI. CDR3 residues: CASSPLGTTGGSHYEQYF. The CDR3 DNA follows: TGTGCCAGCTCACCACTGGGCACGACAGGGGGTTCCCACTACGAGCAGTACTTC.

This clonotype occurred once. The V and J genes are TRBV28 and TRBJ2-7, with 12 bases identical to TRBD1. This CDR3 contains 15 residues. The V and J ends lost 5 bases and 9 bases, in that order; junction bases with no gene match: 11. Germline-derived CDR1 and CDR2 are MDHEN and SYDVKM. The CDR3 nucleotides read TGTGCCAGCAGTACCCCGGGACAGGGGGCCCCCGTGCAGTACTTC. Its protein product is CASSTPGQGAPVQYF.

This chain uses TRBV18 with TRBJ2-3, with 9 positions matching TRBD2. This CDR3 is 15 amino acids long. The V segment lost 4 bases and the J segment 4 bases; nucleotides outside the gene matches: 6. Looked up from germline, CDR1 is KGHSH and CDR2 is LQKENI. This CDR3 is CASSRQRGAADTQYF. The CDR3 region has the DNA TGTGCCAGCTCACGGCAGCGGGGGGCGGCAGATACGCAGTATTTT.

This clonotype was seen more than once but under ten times. The CDR3 DNA reads TGTGCCAGCAGTTCTGGCCGGGCCCAAAGAGCTTTCTTT. This encodes CASSSGRAQRAFF. The chain employs TRBV28 and TRBJ1-1; D not certain. This CDR3 is 13 amino acids long. Trimming removed 4 bases from V and 10 bases from J, with 16 bases in between. The germline V gene encodes CDR1 MDHEN and CDR2 SYDVKM.

This clonotype was counted ten times or more. The chain recombines TRBV28 with TRBJ2-1; 7 positions agree with TRBD1. CDR1 and CDR2 (germline): MDHEN, SYDVKM. After removal of 4 bases from V and 0 bases from J, the junction contained 3 bases not matched to a gene. The CDR3 totals 15 residues. This chain's CDR3 is CASSSDRSSYNEQFF. The CDR3 DNA sequence: TGTGCCAGCAGTTCGGACAGGAGCTCCTACAATGAGCAGTTCTTC.

This clonotype showed up many times. The chain is built from TRBV10-3 and TRBJ2-1, with no clear D. Trimming stripped 3 bases from V and 8 bases from J, with 11 bases between. The CDR3 sequence is 13 residues long. The germline V gene encodes CDR1 ENHRY and CDR2 SYGVKD. CDR3 residues: CAISDQGWDEQFF. CDR3 sequence (DNA): TGTGCCATCAGTGATCAAGGGTGGGATGAGCAGTTCTTC.

The chain has TRBV6-5 and TRBJ2-5; TRBD1 aligns across 7 bases. The CDR3 totals 17 residues. V was pared by 2 bases and J by 1 base, with 10 bases of the junction left unmatched. Germline values: CDR1 MNHEY, CDR2 SVGAGI. CDR3 nucleotide sequence: TGTGCCAGCAGTTACCCGACCGGGACAGCCATCCAAGAGACCCAGTACTTC. The encoded protein is CASSYPTGTAIQETQYF.

The CDR3 nucleotides are TGCAGTGCTAGCGCCAGGGGGCTTGTTTACGAGCAGTACTTC. It is translated as CSASARGLVYEQYF. The rearrangement links TRBV20-1 to TRBJ2-7, with 8 bases identical to TRBD1. The CDR3 covers 14 residues. The trim removed 3 bases at V and 4 bases at J, leaving 8 bases unmatched. CDR1 is DFQATT, CDR2 SNEGSKA, per germline (reference sequence).

This clonotype was seen more than once but under ten times. This chain uses TRBV6-6 with TRBJ2-5; the D gene is possibly TRBD2 (6 bases). Germline V gives CDR1 MNHNY, CDR2 SVGAGI (reference sequence). Trimming left V 9 bases short and J 5 bases short, with 13 bases between. The CDR3 loop spans 12 amino acids. CDR3 DNA: TGTGCCAGTCTGGGGGGAAAGGAGACCCAGTACTTC. The encoded protein is CASLGGKETQYF.